The clone carrying this T cell receptor (beta chain) was detected only a few times. The data derive from a study of shared clonotypes between healthy human individuals. Measured with immunoSEQ multiplex PCR; TCRdb has only the in-frame clones, and not every one. The sample has approximately 940,000 clones; less than 85% are singletons. Deletions cut 2 bases from V and 4 bases from J, with 14 bases between. The germline V gene has CDR1 MNHNS and CDR2 SASEGT. CDR3 length: 15 residues. This TCR derives from a man aged 18 to 30 in good health. The chain carries TRBV6-1 and TRBJ1-1; possible D gene TRBD1, 6 bases. Sample: memory CD4+ T cells sorted from blood. The subset is: CD45RA-negative fraction. CDR3 coding DNA: TGTGCCAGCAGTGAACGAACAGGGTTGGGCACTGAAGCTTTCTTT. This encodes CASSERTGLGTEAFF.